This T cell receptor beta chain stems from a study of blood T cell repertoires in COVID-19. Assay: immunoSEQ multiplex PCR; the TCRdb copy retains only in-frame clones and omits some. The profile shows under 300,000 clones, about 89% of them singletons. This CDR3 spans 13 amino acids. Germline V CDR1 and CDR2: SQVTM, ANQGSEA. V lost 7 bases and J 4 bases, leaving 13 bases between the germline ends. Sequencing input: peripheral blood. This clonotype was sampled from a man over 45 with acute or convalescent COVID-19. The V call is TRBV29-1, the J call TRBJ1-4, with D maybe TRBD1 (5 bases). In DNA, the CDR3 is TGCAGCGCTGCGACGGGGGTTAATGAAAAACTGTTTTTT. This codes for CSAATGVNEKLFF.